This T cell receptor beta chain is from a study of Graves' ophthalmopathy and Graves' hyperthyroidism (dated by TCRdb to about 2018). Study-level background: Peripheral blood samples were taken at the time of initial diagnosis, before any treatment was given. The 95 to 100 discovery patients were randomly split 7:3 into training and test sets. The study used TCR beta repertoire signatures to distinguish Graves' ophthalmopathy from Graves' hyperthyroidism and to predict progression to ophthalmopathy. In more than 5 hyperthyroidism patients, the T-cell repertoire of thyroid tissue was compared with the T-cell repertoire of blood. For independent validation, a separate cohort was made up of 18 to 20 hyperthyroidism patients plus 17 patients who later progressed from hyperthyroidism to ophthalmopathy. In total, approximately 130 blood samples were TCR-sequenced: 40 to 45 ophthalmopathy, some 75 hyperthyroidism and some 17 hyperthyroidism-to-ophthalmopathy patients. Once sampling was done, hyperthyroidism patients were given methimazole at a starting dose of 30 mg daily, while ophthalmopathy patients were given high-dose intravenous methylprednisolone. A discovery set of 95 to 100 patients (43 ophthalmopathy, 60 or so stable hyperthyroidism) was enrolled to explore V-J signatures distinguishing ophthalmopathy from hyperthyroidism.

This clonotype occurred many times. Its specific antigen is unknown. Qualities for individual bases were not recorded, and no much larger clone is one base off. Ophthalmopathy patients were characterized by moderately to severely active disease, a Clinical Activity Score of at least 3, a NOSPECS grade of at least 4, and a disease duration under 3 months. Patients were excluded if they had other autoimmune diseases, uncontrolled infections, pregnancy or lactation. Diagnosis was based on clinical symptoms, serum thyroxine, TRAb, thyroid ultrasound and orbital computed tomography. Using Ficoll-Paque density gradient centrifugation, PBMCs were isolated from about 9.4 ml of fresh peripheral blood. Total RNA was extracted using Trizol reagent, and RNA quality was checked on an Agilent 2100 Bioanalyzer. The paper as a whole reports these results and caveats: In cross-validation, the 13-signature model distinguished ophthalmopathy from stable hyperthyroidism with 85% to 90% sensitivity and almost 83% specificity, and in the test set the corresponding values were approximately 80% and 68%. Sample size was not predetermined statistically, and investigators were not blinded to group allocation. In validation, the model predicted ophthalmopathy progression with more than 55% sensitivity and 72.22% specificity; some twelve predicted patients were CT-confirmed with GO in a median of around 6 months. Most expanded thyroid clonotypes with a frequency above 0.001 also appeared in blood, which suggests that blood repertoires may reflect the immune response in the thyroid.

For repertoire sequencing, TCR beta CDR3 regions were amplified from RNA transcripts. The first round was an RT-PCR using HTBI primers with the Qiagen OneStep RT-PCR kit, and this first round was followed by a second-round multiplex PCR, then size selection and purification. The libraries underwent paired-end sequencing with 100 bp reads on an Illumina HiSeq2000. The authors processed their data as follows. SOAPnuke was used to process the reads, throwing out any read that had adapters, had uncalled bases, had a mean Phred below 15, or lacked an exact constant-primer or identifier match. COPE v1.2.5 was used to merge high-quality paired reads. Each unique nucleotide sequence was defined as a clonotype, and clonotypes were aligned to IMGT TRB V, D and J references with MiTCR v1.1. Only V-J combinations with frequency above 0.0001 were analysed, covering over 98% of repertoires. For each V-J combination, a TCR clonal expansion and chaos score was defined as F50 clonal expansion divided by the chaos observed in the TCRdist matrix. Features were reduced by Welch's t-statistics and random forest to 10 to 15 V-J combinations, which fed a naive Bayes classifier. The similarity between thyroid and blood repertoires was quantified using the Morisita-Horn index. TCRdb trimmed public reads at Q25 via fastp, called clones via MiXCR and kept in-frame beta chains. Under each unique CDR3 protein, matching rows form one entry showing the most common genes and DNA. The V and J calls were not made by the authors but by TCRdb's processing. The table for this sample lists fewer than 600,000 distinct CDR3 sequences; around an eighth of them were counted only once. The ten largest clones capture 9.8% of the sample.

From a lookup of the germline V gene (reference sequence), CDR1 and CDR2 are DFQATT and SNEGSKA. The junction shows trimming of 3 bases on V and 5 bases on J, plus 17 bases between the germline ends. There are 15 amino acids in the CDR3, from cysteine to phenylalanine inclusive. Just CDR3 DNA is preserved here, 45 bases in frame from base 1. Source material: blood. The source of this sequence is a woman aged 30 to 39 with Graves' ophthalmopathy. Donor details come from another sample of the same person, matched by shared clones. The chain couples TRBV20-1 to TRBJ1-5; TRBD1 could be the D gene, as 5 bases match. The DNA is TGCAGTGCTAGCTTGGGCCAGGGCGGCGATCAGCCCCAGCATTTT. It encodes CSASLGQGGDQPQHF.